The sequence of this TCR beta chain was determined in a study of read filtering for tumor transcriptome and immune sequencing. On the study more broadly: After DNase treatment, RNA was made into whole-transcriptome libraries. RNA-seq yielded only roughly 85 to 1,400 TCR reads, IR-seq about 4.05 to 11 million.

This CDR3 is built from 13 residues. Germline values: CDR1 MNHEY, CDR2 SMNVEV (reference sequence). V lost 3 bases, J lost 5 bases, and 10 bases lay in between. The library was built from about 370 ng RNA with molecular barcoded adaptors for alpha/delta and beta/gamma chains. TCRdb ran MiXCR on the reads and lists one entry per CDR3 protein. The table includes 40,000 or so distinct CDR3 sequences, about 11% detected once. At the time of active disease, bone marrow was collected from every patient. The specimen sequenced was a population of CD138-negative cells sorted from bone marrow. The TCR sequence derives from a donor aged 40 or older with multiple myeloma. The rearrangement links TRBV27 to TRBJ2-5; perhaps TRBD1 as D (6 bases). This CDR3 reads CASSFNQGETQYF. The CDR3 region has the DNA TGTGCCAGCAGTTTTAATCAGGGGGAGACCCAGTACTTC.